The source of this TCR beta chain is a study of shared clonotypes between healthy human individuals. Sequencing was performed with immunoSEQ multiplex PCR; in TCRdb, only in-frame clones are kept and a portion is missing. The sample has around 2.1 million clones, more than 85% seen once. Naive CD8 cells, CD45RO-negative and positively selected for CCR7, excluded terminally differentiated effector memory CD45RA+ cells. Germline V gene data show CDR1 as MDHEN and CDR2 as SYDVKM. Between the trimmed V and J ends, which lost 5 bases and 4 bases, there was a span of 11 bases. The CDR3 totals 13 residues. Study results and caveats: Larger estimated richness was generally recorded for naive subsets relative to memory subsets.

Note on this clone: Its antigen is currently unknown.

The receptor comes from a man aged 18 to 30 in good health. Some clones in this sample may be carry-over from other donors' samples. Sequenced sample: naive CD8+ T cells from PBMCs. The chain is built from TRBV28 and TRBJ1-2; tentatively, D is TRBD1 (6 bases). In nucleotides, the CDR3 is TGTGCCAGCAGTATTAGGGGGGCCTATGGCTACACCTTC. Translating gives CASSIRGAYGYTF.